This T cell receptor (beta chain) is from a study of CD8 T cells in ankylosing spondylitis. General observations from the study: There was a TCR beta motif, made of roughly eight highly homologous variants, that appeared characteristic of ankylosing spondylitis blood.

On this clonotype itself: What it binds is not known.

CDR3 length: 11 residues. Germline values: CDR1 SEHNR, CDR2 FQNEAQ (reference sequence). V was shortened by 6 bases and J by 10 bases, with 10 bases between the two germline ends. TCRdb re-derived calls from the 5' RACE reads in MiXCR, one entry per CDR3 protein. This table holds 350,000 or so distinct CDR3 sequences, around 7.6% found once. Input material: blood, either unsorted or a sorted T cell fraction (not recorded which). The rearrangement uses TRBV7-9 and TRBJ2-1; D is perhaps TRBD1 or TRBD2 (5 bases each). The TCR comes from a male donor with ankylosing spondylitis. The CDR3 loop reads CASRGEWEQFF. CDR3 sequence (DNA): TGTGCCAGCAGGGGGGAATGGGAGCAGTTCTTC.